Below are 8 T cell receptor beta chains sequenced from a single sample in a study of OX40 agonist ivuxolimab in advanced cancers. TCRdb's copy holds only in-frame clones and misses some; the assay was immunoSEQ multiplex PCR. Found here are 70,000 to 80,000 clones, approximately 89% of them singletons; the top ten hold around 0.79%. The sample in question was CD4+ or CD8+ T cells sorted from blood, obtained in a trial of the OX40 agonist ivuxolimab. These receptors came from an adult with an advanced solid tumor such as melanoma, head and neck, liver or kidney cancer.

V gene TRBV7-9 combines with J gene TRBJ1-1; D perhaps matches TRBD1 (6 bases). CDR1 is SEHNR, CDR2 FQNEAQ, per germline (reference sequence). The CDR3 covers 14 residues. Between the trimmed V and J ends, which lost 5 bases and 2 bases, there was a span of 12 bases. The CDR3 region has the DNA TGTGCCAGCAGCCCGGGGGCCCATAACACTGAAGCTTTCTTT. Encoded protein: CASSPGAHNTEAFF.

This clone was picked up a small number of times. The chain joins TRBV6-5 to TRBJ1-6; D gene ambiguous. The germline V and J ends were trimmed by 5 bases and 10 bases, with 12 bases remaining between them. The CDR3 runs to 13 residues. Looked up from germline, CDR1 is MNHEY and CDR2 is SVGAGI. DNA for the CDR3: TGTGCCAGCAGTCTTCAGAGGGTCTCACCCCTCCACTTT. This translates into CASSLQRVSPLHF.

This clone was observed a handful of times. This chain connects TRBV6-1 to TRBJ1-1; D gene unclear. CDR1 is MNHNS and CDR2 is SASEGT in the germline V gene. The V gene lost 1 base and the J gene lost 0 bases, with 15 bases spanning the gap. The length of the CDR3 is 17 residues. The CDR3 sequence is CASSEGQTRGMNTEAFF. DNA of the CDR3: TGTGCCAGCAGTGAAGGGCAGACACGCGGGATGAACACTGAAGCTTTCTTT.

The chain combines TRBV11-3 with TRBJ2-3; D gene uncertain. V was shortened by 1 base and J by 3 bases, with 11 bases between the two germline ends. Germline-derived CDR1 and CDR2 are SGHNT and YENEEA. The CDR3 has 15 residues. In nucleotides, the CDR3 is TGTGCCAGCAGCTTAGGGAGAATAAGGACAGATACGCAGTATTTT. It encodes CASSLGRIRTDTQYF.

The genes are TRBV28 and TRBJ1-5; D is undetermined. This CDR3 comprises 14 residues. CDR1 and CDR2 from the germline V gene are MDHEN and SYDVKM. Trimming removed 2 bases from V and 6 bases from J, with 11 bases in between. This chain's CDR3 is CASSLGTPFQPQHF. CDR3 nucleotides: TGTGCCAGCAGTTTAGGAACTCCTTTTCAGCCCCAGCATTTT.

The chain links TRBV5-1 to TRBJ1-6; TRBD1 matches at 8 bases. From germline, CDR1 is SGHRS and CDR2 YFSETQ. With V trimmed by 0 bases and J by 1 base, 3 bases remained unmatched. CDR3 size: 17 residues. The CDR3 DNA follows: TGCGCCAGCAGCTTGGAAGACAGGGGTTCCTATAATTCACCCCTCCACTTT. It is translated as CASSLEDRGSYNSPLHF.

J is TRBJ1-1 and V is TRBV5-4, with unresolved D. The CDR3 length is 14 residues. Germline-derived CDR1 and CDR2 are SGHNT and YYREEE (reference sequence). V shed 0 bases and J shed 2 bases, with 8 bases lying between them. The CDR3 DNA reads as TGTGCCAGCAGCTTGGTGGCGGCCAACACTGAAGCTTTCTTT. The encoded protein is CASSLVAANTEAFF. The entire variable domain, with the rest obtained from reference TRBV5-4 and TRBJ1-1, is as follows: ETGVTQSPTHLIKTRGQQVTLRCSSQSGHNTVSWYQQALGQGPQFIFQYYREEENGRGNFPPRFSGLQFPNYSSELNVNALELDDSALYLCASSLVAANTEAFFGQGTRLTVV.

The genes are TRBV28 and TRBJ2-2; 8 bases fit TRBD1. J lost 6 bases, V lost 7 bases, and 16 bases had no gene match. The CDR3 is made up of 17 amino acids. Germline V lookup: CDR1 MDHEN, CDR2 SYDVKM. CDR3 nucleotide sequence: TGTGCCAGCATGCCAGGGGGCGCTGTAATCAACTCCGGGGAGCTGTTTTTT. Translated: CASMPGGAVINSGELFF.